The T cell receptor beta chain under discussion was sequenced for a study of shared clonotypes between healthy human individuals. Study observations and caveats: Having only a few donors restricted how much genetic and exposure-history diversity was captured.

V was clipped by 3 bases and J by 6 bases, with 12 bases between them. The V gene's germline CDR1 is LGHNA and CDR2 YNFKEQ. The CDR3 length is 13 residues. The deep-level immunoSEQ assay was used. Every immunoSEQ plate was one replicate of a subset's evenly spread DNA. This table comes from immunoSEQ multiplex PCR, and its TCRdb copy is limited to in-frame clones, with some not included. The table lists roughly 2.1 million clones, under 95% of them singletons, with 1.5% to 2% in the top ten. A note on this clone: The target antigen is unknown.

Only CD45RO-negative cells positively selected for CCR7 counted as naive CD8 cells, so terminally differentiated effector memory CD45RA+ cells were excluded. Those who donated were healthy HIV-negative adults, with no recent acute infections or vaccinations reported. Sequencing was done on a sample of naive CD8+ T cells from PBMCs. The TCR was taken from a man between 18 and 35 years old in good health. Some clones in this sample may be carry-over from other donors' samples. This sequence joins TRBV4-2 and TRBJ2-7, with D maybe TRBD1 (5 bases). The CDR3 region is CASSQWQGFEQYF. In DNA form, the CDR3 reads TGTGCCAGCAGCCAGTGGCAGGGCTTCGAGCAGTACTTC.